The 10 T cell receptor beta chains reported below all come from one sample, sequenced in a study of CD4 T cells in relation to SARS-CoV-2 and coronaviruses. TCRdb keeps only in-frame clones here, not all; method: immunoSEQ multiplex PCR. This sample has approximately 18,000 clones, with roughly 83% found just once. Before the COVID-19 pandemic, during about 2011-2019, CD4+ T cells were taken from unexposed donors. After about 10 days of culture, CD4+ T cells were isolated. These TCRs are of unknown antigen specificity. Sequences were obtained from CD4+ T cells from PBMCs, cultured in vitro. The receptor source for this set is a human donor in good health.

The chain joins TRBV24-1 to TRBJ1-4; TRBD1 might be the D (5 bases). The CDR3 totals 14 residues. The V end was cut by 8 bases, the J end by 2 bases, with 11 bases between. CDR1 is KGHDR, CDR2 SFDVKD, per germline. As DNA, the CDR3 is TGTGCCACCACAAGACAGAGGACTAATGAAAAACTGTTTTTT. Protein sequence: CATTRQRTNEKLFF.

This rearrangement joins TRBV6-5 to TRBJ1-1; 7 bases match TRBD1. From germline, CDR1 is MNHEY and CDR2 SVGAGI. With V trimmed by 6 bases and J by 1 base, 2 bases remained unmatched. This CDR3 has 13 residues. DNA of the CDR3: TGTGCCAGCAGGGGACAGACGAACACTGAAGCTTTCTTT. Its translation: CASRGQTNTEAFF.

This clone was counted a single time. V gene TRBV19 combines with J gene TRBJ2-2, with 11 bases aligning to TRBD1. CDR1 and CDR2 (germline): LNHDA, SQIVND (reference sequence). The length of the CDR3 is 16 residues. Trimming removed 6 bases from V and 5 bases from J; junction bases left unmatched: 8. Written as DNA, the CDR3 is TGTGCCAGTAGCGATCGGACAGGGGGCAGTACCGGGGAGCTGTTTTTT. It encodes CASSDRTGGSTGELFF.

In its sample, this clone was seen a few times. V and J are TRBV5-8 and TRBJ1-1; possibly TRBD1 for D (5 bases). The CDR3 spans 17 residues. Trimming removed 0 bases from V and 1 base from J, with 16 bases in between. In germline, CDR1 is SGHTS, CDR2 YDEGEE. The chain's CDR3 is CASSLGPGPGSNTEAFF. The CDR3 DNA sequence: TGTGCCAGCAGCTTGGGACCGGGACCCGGATCGAACACTGAAGCTTTCTTT.

The chain couples TRBV5-1 to TRBJ2-2; TRBD2 might be the D (6 bases). Per germline, CDR1 SGHRS and CDR2 YFSETQ. The CDR3 has 15 residues. Trimming shortened V by 9 bases and J by 2 bases, and 17 bases separated the two germline ends. Here the CDR3 reads CATSGSGTNTGELFF. The DNA for the CDR3 is TGCGCCACCTCTGGGTCGGGGACTAACACCGGGGAGCTGTTTTTT.

This rearrangement joins TRBV2 to TRBJ1-6; 9 bases are a match to TRBD1. The CDR3 is made up of 13 amino acids. J was trimmed by 4 bases and V by 8 bases; bases with no gene match: 0. The germline V gene encodes CDR1 SNHLY and CDR2 FYNNEI. Here the CDR3 reads CASGTGYNSPLHF. Written as DNA, the CDR3 is TGTGCCAGCGGGACAGGGTATAATTCACCCCTCCACTTT. Based on the CDR3 plus reference TRBV2 and TRBJ1-6, the full variable domain is EPEVTQTPSHQVTQMGQEVILRCVPISNHLYFYWYRQILGQKVEFLVSFYNNEISEKSEIFDDQFSVERPDGSNFTLKIRSTKLEDSAMYFCASGTGYNSPLHFGNGTRLTVT.

This clone has a handful of counts. This chain uses TRBV5-6 with TRBJ1-5; tentative D call: TRBD1 (6 bases). The germline gives CDR1 SGHDT, CDR2 YYEEEE. Trimming left V 2 bases short and J 7 bases short, with 16 bases between. CDR3 size: 15 residues. The CDR3: CASSFGVGGGQPQHF. The CDR3 region has the DNA TGTGCCAGCAGCTTTGGAGTGGGGGGCGGCCAGCCCCAGCATTTT.

The chain combines TRBV18 with TRBJ1-1; 7 nucleotides match TRBD1. Germline trimming cut 5 bases from V and 4 bases from J; bases unmatched to any gene: 10. Germline CDR1 and CDR2: KGHSH and LQKENI. The CDR3 spans 15 residues. Here the CDR3 reads CASSSQGQEGTEAFF. CDR3 in DNA: TGTGCCAGCTCATCACAAGGACAGGAGGGCACTGAAGCTTTCTTT. The full variable domain, in which reference TRBV18 and TRBJ1-1 provide the parts outside the CDR3, is NAGVMQNPRHLVRRRGQEARLRCSPMKGHSHVYWYRQLPEEGLKFMVYLQKENIIDESGMPKERFSAEFPKEGPSILRIQQVVRGDSAAYFCASSSQGQEGTEAFFGQGTRLTVV.

The chain links TRBV11-2 to TRBJ2-1; 11 nucleotides agree with TRBD2. Germline-derived CDR1 and CDR2 are SGHAT and FQNNGV. V shed 4 bases and J 5 bases; nucleotides not matched to a gene: 4. The CDR3 spans 15 residues. The CDR3 sequence is CASSYSGGGHNEQFF. As DNA, the CDR3 is TGTGCCAGCAGCTATAGCGGGGGGGGGCACAATGAGCAGTTCTTC.

The chain carries TRBV7-2 and TRBJ2-2; 8 bases are a match to TRBD1. CDR1 SGHTA and CDR2 FQGNSA come from the germline V gene. This CDR3 has 15 amino acids. The V gene end was trimmed by 5 bases and the J gene end by 6 bases; junction bases not matched to a gene: 8. The CDR3 DNA is TGTGCCAGCAGCGAAAGCAGGGGGCGAGCCGGGGAGCTGTTTTTT. It yields the protein CASSESRGRAGELFF. The variable domain in full, completed from reference TRBV7-2 and TRBJ2-2, reads GAGVSQSPSNKVTEKGKDVELRCDPISGHTALYWYRQSLGQGLEFLIYFQGNSAPDKSGLPSDRFSAERTGGSVSTLTIQRTQQEDSAVYLCASSESRGRAGELFFGEGSRLTVL.